Listed here are 10 T cell receptor beta chains from one sample, sequenced in a study of blood T cell repertoires in COVID-19. Measured with immunoSEQ multiplex PCR; TCRdb has only the in-frame clones, and not every one. The sample shows about 110,000 clones, roughly 85% of them seen only once. The sample consisted of peripheral blood. The receptors stem from a human donor in a cohort sampled during active COVID-19.

This chain joins TRBV4-3 and TRBJ2-2; 9 bases map to TRBD1. With V trimmed by 4 bases and J by 5 bases, 11 bases remained unmatched. This CDR3 is 17 amino acids long. CDR1 is LGHNA and CDR2 is YSLEER in the germline V gene. CDR3 residues: CASSPHLGQGATGELFF. CDR3 DNA sequence: TGCGCCAGCAGCCCCCACCTGGGACAGGGTGCAACCGGGGAGCTGTTTTTT.

The rearrangement links TRBV3-1 (or the pseudogene TRBV3-2) to TRBJ1-1; D unresolved. From germline, CDR1 is LGHDT and CDR2 YNNKEL (reference sequence). Trimming removed 5 bases at V and 1 base at J, with 11 bases between. The CDR3 contains 14 residues. This chain's CDR3 is CASSTAAGNTEAFF. CDR3 nucleotides: TGTGCCAGCAGCACCGCGGCGGGGAACACTGAAGCTTTCTTT.

The rearrangement joins TRBV6-6 to TRBJ2-2; D not certain. Germline loops: CDR1 MNHNY, CDR2 SVGAGI (reference sequence). The CDR3 runs 14 residues. Between the trimmed V and J ends, which lost 3 bases and 1 base, there was a span of 6 bases. CDR3 region: CASSYTVNTGELFF. The CDR3, as DNA: TGTGCCAGCAGTTATACGGTGAACACCGGGGAGCTGTTTTTT.

The chain couples TRBV7-2 to TRBJ1-1, with TRBD1 identical over 7 bases. Germline lookup yields CDR1 SGHTA and CDR2 FQGNSA. This CDR3 spans 14 amino acids. J lost 5 bases, V lost 5 bases, and 8 bases had no gene match. Here the CDR3 reads CASSQYRGLTEAFF. The CDR3 DNA is TGTGCCAGCAGCCAATACAGGGGTCTAACTGAAGCTTTCTTT.

V and J are TRBV10-1 and TRBJ1-1; TRBD1 agrees at 9 bases. The CDR3 spans 13 residues. From germline, CDR1 is WNHNN and CDR2 SYGVQD (reference sequence). The V gene end was trimmed by 7 bases and the J gene end by 5 bases; junction bases not matched to a gene: 5. The CDR3 loop reads CASINRGRTEAFF. Written as DNA, the CDR3 is TGCGCCAGCATCAACAGGGGGCGAACTGAAGCTTTCTTT.

This clone occurred a few times. The chain joins TRBV7-9 to TRBJ1-6; D uncertain. CDR3 length equals 13 residues. V lost 3 bases to trimming and J lost 9 bases, with 9 bases between them. CDR1 SEHNR and CDR2 FQNEAQ come from the germline V gene (reference sequence). The chain's CDR3 is CASSFQSGSPLHF. The CDR3 region has the DNA TGTGCCAGCAGCTTTCAGTCTGGTTCACCCCTCCACTTT.

The chain has TRBV20-1 and TRBJ2-2; 9 bases match TRBD2. The V gene's germline CDR1 is DFQATT and CDR2 SNEGSKA (reference sequence). V was clipped by 3 bases and J by 3 bases; unmatched bases: 5. The CDR3 runs to 15 residues. CDR3 loop: CSASGSGGYTGELFF. The CDR3 DNA reads TGCAGTGCTAGTGGTAGCGGGGGTTACACCGGGGAGCTGTTTTTT.

The V and J genes are TRBV18 and TRBJ1-5; a possible D gene is TRBD1 (5 bases). The ends were cut back, 0 bases at V and 2 bases at J, with 8 bases in the middle. In germline, CDR1 is KGHSH, CDR2 LQKENI. There are 15 residues in the CDR3. The CDR3: CASSPPGPRNQPQHF. CDR3 nucleotides: TGTGCCAGCTCACCACCGGGGCCCCGCAATCAGCCCCAGCATTTT.

V and J are TRBV6-5 and TRBJ2-5; 7 positions match TRBD2. The CDR3 loop spans 13 amino acids. J was trimmed by 6 bases and V by 6 bases; bases with no gene match: 7. Per the germline V gene, CDR1 is MNHEY and CDR2 is SVGAGI. CDR3 residues: CASSNLAAKTQYF. The CDR3 DNA reads TGTGCCAGCAGCAATCTAGCGGCGAAGACCCAGTACTTC.

This rearrangement joins TRBV28 to TRBJ2-5; 7 nucleotides agree with TRBD2. V dropped 7 bases and J dropped 6; count of bases not matched to a gene: 17. The CDR3 runs to 16 residues. Germline lookup yields CDR1 MDHEN and CDR2 SYDVKM. In DNA, the CDR3 is TGTGCCAGCACCCGACCTGGGAGGGTCCTCCTTCAGACCCAGTACTTC. As protein: CASTRPGRVLLQTQYF.